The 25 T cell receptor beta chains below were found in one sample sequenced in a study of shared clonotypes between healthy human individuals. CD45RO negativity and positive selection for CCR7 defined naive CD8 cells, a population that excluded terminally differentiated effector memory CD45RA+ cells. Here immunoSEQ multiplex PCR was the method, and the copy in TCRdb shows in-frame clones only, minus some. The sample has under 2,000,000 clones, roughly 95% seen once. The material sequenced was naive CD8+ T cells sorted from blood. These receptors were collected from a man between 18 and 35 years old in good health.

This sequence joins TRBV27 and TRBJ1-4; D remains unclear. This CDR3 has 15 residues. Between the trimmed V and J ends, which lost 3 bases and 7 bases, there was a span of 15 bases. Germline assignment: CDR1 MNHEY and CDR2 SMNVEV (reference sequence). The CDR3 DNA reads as TGTGCCAGCAGTTTCGGTATGGGCGGGGTTGAAAAACTGTTTTTT. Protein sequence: CASSFGMGGVEKLFF.

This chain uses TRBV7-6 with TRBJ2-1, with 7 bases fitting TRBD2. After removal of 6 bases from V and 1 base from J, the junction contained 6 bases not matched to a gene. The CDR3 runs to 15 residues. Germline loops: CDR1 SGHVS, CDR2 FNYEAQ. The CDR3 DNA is TGTGCCAGCAGTCTTAGCGGGTTTTCCTACAATGAGCAGTTCTTC. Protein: CASSLSGFSYNEQFF.

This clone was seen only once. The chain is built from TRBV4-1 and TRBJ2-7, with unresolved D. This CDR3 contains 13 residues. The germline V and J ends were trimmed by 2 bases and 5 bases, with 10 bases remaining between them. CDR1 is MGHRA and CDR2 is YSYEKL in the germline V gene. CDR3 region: CASSQRTPDEQYF. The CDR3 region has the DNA TGCGCCAGCAGCCAAAGGACCCCAGACGAGCAGTACTTC.

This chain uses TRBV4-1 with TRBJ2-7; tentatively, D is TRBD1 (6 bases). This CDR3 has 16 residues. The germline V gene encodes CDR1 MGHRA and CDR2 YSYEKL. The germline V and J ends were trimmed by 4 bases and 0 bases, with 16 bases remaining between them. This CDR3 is CASSPKQGPSSYEQYF. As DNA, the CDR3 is TGCGCCAGCAGCCCGAAACAGGGCCCTAGCTCCTACGAGCAGTACTTC.

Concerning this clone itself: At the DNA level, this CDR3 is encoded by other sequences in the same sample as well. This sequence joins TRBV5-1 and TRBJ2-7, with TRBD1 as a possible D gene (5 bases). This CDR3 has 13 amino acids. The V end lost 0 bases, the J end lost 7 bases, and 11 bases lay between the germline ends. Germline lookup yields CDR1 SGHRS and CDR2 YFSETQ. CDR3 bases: TGCGCCAGCAGCTTGGGGACACTGTATGAGCAGTACTTC. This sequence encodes CASSLGTLYEQYF.

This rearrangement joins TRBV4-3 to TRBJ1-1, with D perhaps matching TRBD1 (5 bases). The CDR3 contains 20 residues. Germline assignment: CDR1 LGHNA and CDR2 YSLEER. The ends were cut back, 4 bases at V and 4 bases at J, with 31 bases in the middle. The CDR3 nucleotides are TGCGCCAGCAGCCGAGTGCTCGGGCAGCCAAAAGGGGAACCGACCACTGAAGCTTTCTTT. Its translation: CASSRVLGQPKGEPTTEAFF.

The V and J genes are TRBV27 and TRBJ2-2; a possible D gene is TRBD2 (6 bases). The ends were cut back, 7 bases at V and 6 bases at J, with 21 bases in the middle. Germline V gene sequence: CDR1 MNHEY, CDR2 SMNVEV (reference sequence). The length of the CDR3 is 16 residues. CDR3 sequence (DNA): TGTGCCAGCACCCTCCTGGGAGTCGGGGGTCCCGGGGAGCTGTTTTTT. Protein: CASTLLGVGGPGELFF.

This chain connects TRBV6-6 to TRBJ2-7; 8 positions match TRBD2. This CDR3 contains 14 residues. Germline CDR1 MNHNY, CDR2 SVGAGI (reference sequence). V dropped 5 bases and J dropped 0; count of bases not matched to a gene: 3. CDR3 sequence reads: CASSPGGGSYEQYF. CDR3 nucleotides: TGTGCCAGCAGTCCCGGGGGGGGCTCCTACGAGCAGTACTTC.

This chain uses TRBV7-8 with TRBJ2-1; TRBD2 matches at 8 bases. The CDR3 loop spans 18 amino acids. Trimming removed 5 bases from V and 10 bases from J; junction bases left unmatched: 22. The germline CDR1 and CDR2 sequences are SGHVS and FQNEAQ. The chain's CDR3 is CASSLGLAGTSHVMEQFF. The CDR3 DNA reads TGTGCCAGCAGCCTAGGCCTCGCCGGGACTAGTCACGTAATGGAGCAGTTCTTC.

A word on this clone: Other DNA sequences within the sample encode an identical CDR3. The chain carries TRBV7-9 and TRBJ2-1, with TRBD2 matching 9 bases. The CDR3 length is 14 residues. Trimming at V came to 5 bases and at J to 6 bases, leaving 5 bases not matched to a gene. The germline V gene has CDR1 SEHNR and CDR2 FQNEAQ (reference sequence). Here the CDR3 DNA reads TGTGCCAGCAGCCCCACAGCGGGGGGCAATGAGCAGTTCTTC. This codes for CASSPTAGGNEQFF.

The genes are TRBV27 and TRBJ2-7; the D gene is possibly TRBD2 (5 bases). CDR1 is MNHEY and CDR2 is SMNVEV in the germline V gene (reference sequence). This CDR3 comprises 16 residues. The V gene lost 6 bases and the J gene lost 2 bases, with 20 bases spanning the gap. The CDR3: CASSPFAQMRAYEQYF. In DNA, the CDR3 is TGTGCCAGCAGCCCCTTCGCCCAAATGCGGGCCTACGAGCAGTACTTC.

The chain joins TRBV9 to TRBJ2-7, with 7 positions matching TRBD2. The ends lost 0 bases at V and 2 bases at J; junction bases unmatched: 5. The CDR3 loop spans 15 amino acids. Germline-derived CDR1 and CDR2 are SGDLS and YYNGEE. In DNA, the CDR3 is TGTGCCAGCAGCGTAGATCCTAGCGGTGCCTACGAGCAGTACTTC. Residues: CASSVDPSGAYEQYF. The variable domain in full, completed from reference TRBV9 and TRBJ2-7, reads DSGVTQTPKHLITATGQRVTLRCSPRSGDLSVYWYQQSLDQGLQFLIQYYNGEERAKGNILERFSAQQFPDLHSELNLSSLELGDSALYFCASSVDPSGAYEQYFGPGTRLTVT.

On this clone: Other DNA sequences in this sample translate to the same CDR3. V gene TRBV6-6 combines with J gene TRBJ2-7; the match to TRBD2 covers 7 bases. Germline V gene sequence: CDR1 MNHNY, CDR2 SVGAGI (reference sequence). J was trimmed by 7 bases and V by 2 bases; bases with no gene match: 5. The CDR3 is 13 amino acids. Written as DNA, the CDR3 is TGTGCCAGCAGTTACGTTGGGGGGGGTGAGCAGTACTTC. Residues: CASSYVGGGEQYF.

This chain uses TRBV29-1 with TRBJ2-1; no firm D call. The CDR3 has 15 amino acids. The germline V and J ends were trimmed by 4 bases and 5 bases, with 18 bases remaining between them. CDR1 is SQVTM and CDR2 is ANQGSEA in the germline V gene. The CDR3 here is CSVVNPSLANNEQFF. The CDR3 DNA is TGCAGCGTTGTCAATCCTTCATTGGCGAACAATGAGCAGTTCTTC.

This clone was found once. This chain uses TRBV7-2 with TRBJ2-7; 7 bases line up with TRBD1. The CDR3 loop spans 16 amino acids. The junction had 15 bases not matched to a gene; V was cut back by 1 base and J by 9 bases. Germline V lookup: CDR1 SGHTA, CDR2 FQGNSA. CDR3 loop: CASSLVTEGQNLRQYF. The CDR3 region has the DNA TGTGCCAGCAGCTTAGTCACTGAGGGACAGAACCTTCGGCAGTACTTC.

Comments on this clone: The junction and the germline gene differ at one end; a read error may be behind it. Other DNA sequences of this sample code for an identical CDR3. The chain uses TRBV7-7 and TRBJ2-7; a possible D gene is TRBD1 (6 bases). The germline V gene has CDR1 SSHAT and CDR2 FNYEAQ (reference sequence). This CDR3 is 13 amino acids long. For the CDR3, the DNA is TGTGCTAGCAGCTTCCAACAGGGATACGAGCAGTACTTC. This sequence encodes CASSFQQGYEQYF.

This CDR3 is CASSPDRGYNSPLHF. The CDR3 region has the DNA TGCGCCAGCAGCCCGGACAGGGGCTATAATTCACCCCTCCACTTT. The chain recombines TRBV4-1 with TRBJ1-6; TRBD1 aligns across 9 bases. The CDR3 extends over 15 amino acids. Germline V gives CDR1 MGHRA, CDR2 YSYEKL. Trimming cost V 4 bases and J 3 bases; bases outside gene matches: 1.

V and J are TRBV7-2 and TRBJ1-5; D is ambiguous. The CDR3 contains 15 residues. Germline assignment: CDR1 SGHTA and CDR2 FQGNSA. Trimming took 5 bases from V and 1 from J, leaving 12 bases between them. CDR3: CASSLWTESNQPQHF. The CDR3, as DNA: TGTGCCAGCAGCCTCTGGACGGAGAGCAATCAGCCCCAGCATTTT.

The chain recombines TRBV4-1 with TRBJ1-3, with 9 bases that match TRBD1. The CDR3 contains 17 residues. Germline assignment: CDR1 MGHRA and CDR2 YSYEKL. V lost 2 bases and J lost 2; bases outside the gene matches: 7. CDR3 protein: CASSQRLTGGAGNTIYF. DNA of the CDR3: TGCGCCAGCAGCCAACGACTGACAGGGGGTGCTGGAAACACCATATATTTT.

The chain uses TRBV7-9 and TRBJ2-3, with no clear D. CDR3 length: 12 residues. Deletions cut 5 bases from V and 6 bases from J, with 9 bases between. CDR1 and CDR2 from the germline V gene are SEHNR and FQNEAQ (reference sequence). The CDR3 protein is CASSVTADTQYF. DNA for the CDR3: TGTGCCAGCAGCGTTACTGCTGATACGCAGTATTTT.

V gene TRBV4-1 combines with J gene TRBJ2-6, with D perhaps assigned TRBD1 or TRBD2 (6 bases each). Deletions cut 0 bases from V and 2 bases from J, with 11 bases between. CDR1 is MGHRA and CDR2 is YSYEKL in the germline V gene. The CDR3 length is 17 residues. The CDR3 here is CASSQEPGATGANVLTF. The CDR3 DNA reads TGCGCCAGCAGCCAAGAACCGGGGGCGACTGGGGCCAACGTCCTGACTTTC.

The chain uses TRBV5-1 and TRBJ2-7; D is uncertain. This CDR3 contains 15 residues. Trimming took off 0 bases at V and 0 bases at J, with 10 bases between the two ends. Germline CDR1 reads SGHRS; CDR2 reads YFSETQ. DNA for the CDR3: TGCGCCAGCAGCTTGGCCGAGACTCACTCCTACGAGCAGTACTTC. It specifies CASSLAETHSYEQYF.

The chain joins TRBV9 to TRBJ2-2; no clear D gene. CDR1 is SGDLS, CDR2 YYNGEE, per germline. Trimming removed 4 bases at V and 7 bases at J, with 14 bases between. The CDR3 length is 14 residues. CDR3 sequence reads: CASSLTPPGGELFF. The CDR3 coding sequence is TGTGCCAGCAGCTTGACCCCCCCGGGCGGGGAGCTGTTTTTT. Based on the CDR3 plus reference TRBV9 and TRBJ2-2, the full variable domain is DSGVTQTPKHLITATGQRVTLRCSPRSGDLSVYWYQQSLDQGLQFLIQYYNGEERAKGNILERFSAQQFPDLHSELNLSSLELGDSALYFCASSLTPPGGELFFGEGSRLTVL.

The CDR3 protein is CASSYRMNTGELFF. CDR3 nucleotides: TGTGCCAGCAGTTACAGAATGAACACCGGGGAGCTGTTTTTT. The chain combines TRBV27 with TRBJ2-2; D is uncertain. Germline assignment: CDR1 MNHEY and CDR2 SMNVEV (reference sequence). V lost 4 bases and J lost 1, with 7 bases in between. CDR3 length equals 14 residues.

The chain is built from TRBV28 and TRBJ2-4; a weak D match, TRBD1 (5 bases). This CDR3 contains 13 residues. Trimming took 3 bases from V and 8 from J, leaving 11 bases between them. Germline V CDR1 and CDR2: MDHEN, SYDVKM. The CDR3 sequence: CASSFRVGDIQYF. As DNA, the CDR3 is TGTGCCAGCAGTTTCAGGGTTGGGGACATTCAGTACTTC. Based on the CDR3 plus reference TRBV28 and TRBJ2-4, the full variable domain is DVKVTQSSRYLVKRTGEKVFLECVQDMDHENMFWYRQDPGLGLRLIYFSYDVKMKEKGDIPEGYSVSREKKERFSLILESASTNQTSMYLCASSFRVGDIQYFGAGTRLSVL.